This TCR beta chain emerged from a study of identical twins. TCRdb re-analysed the 5' RACE reads in MiXCR, keeping a single row per CDR3 protein. The sample has 250,000 or so distinct CDR3 sequences, roughly 13% seen once. Concerning this clonotype itself: No antigen is known for it.

Findings and caveats of the study: There was more out-of-frame TCR alpha sharing in monozygotic twins than models estimated.

Another study also made use of these data, one on yellow fever vaccine responses in identical twins.

Sequenced material: memory (CD45RO+) T cells sorted from blood. The sequence was collected from a woman younger than 35 in good health.

Written as DNA, the CDR3 is TGTGCCAGCAGCTTAGGCACAAACAGCAATCAGCCCCAGCATTTT. Amino acid sequence: CASSLGTNSNQPQHF. This chain links TRBV11-2 with TRBJ1-5; D uncertain. The CDR3 consists of 15 residues. Germline V gives CDR1 SGHAT, CDR2 FQNNGV. V lost 1 base and J lost 1, with 8 bases in between.